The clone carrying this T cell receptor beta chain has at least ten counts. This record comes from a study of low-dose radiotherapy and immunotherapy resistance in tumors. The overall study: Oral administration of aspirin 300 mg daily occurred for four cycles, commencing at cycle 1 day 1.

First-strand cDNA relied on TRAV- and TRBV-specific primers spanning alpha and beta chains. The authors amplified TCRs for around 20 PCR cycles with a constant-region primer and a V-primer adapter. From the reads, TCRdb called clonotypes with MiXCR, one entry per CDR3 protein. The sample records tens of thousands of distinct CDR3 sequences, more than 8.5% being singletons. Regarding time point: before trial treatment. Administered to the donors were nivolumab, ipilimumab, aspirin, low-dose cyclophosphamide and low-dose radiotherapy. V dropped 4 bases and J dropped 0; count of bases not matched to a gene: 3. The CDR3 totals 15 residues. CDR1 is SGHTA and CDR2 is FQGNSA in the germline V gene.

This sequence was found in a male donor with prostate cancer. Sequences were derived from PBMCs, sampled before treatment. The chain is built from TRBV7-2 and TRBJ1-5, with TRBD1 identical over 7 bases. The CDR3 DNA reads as TGTGCCAGCAGCTCCCGGACAGGTAGCAATCAGCCCCAGCATTTT. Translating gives CASSSRTGSNQPQHF.